Sequencing of this T cell receptor (beta chain) was carried out in a study of beta chain features in type 1 diabetes. As regards this clone: Its antigen is as yet unknown.

Notes on the study in general: Naive, central memory and regulatory TCRB repertoires appeared more similar among patients than healthy donors. PCR, the amplification step, might favor shorter templates, equally in patients and controls. Type 1 diabetes patients had TCRB CDR3s that were shorter (moderately but significantly so) in all four CD4+ subsets. Any HLA-type effect on TCRB rearrangement remained unresolved here.

Of the isolated RNA, all was reverse transcribed, and so the sequenced material was expressed TCRB transcripts. Profiled with immunoSEQ multiplex PCR; TCRdb holds only in-frame clones, not every one. Of 640,000 or so clones detected, 13% appear once; the ten largest clones hold 0.022%. Trimming removed 3 bases at V and 7 bases at J, with 4 bases between. Germline CDR1 reads SEHNR; CDR2 reads FQNEAQ (reference sequence). The CDR3 runs to 11 residues. This receptor was obtained from a man aged 18 to 30 with type 1 diabetes. The specimen was naive CD4+ T cells from blood. The genes are TRBV7-9 and TRBJ2-1; D is unresolved. DNA of the CDR3: TGTGCCAGCAGCTTGGTGAATGAGCAGTTCTTC. Encoded protein: CASSLVNEQFF.